The 20 T cell receptor beta chains listed next were all sequenced from one sample in a study of human T cells and chemical hapten exposure. Time point meaning: patch test 1, 2 weeks after DPC sensitization. Described treatment: therapeutic diphenylcyclopropenone sensitization with weekly scalp DPC. TCRdb re-called the RACE reads through MiXCR, storing one row per CDR3 protein. The sample records around 99,000 distinct CDR3 sequences, about an eighth being singletons. The material sequenced was whole blood, taken in connection with sensitization to the hapten diphenylcyclopropenone (DPC). These receptors were collected from a woman between 40 and 50 years old with alopecia areata. Some clones in this sample may be carry-over from other donors' samples.

Only a few counts were recorded for this clonotype. Written as DNA, the CDR3 is TGTGCCAGCTCACCCGATCCCTCCGTCCGGGAGCAGTTCTTC. Its protein product is CASSPDPSVREQFF. V gene TRBV18 combines with J gene TRBJ2-1; D is unresolved. Germline CDR1 KGHSH, CDR2 LQKENI. Trimming pared 3 bases from V and 10 bases from J, leaving 16 bases between. The CDR3 length is 14 residues.

The J gene is TRBJ2-5, the V gene TRBV29-1; the D gene is possibly TRBD2 (6 bases). V was clipped by 5 bases and J by 1 base, with 17 bases between them. The CDR3 covers 15 residues. The germline V gene has CDR1 SQVTM and CDR2 ANQGSEA. The CDR3: CSVRGTPGPQETQYF. The CDR3 DNA reads as TGCAGCGTTCGTGGGACTCCTGGGCCCCAAGAGACCCAGTACTTC.

The rearrangement joins TRBV5-1 to TRBJ1-4; D not certain. This CDR3 contains 14 residues. Germline V CDR1 and CDR2: SGHRS, YFSETQ. Between the trimmed V and J ends, which lost 2 bases and 8 bases, there was a span of 13 bases. CDR3 protein: CASSFYPMEEKLFF. CDR3 nucleotides: TGCGCCAGCAGCTTCTATCCTATGGAGGAAAAACTGTTTTTT. Full variable domain (remainder filled in from reference TRBV5-1 and TRBJ1-4): KAGVTQTPRYLIKTRGQQVTLSCSPISGHRSVSWYQQTPGQGLQFLFEYFSETQRNKGNFPGRFSGRQFSNSRSEMNVSTLELGDSALYLCASSFYPMEEKLFFGSGTQLSVL.

This clonotype was detected only a few times. V usage is TRBV11-2 and J usage is TRBJ2-2; 10 bases are a match to TRBD2. The CDR3 consists of 15 residues. The germline V gene encodes CDR1 SGHAT and CDR2 FQNNGV. Unmatched junction bases numbered 8, after V lost 10 bases and J lost 3 bases. Here the CDR3 reads CATGRTSGHTGELFF. In nucleotides, the CDR3 is TGTGCCACCGGCAGGACTAGCGGACACACCGGGGAGCTGTTTTTT.

This clonotype was seen a few times. The genes are TRBV20-1 and TRBJ2-5; 7 bases map to TRBD2. CDR1 DFQATT and CDR2 SNEGSKA come from the germline V gene (reference sequence). This CDR3 has 12 residues. The V and J ends lost 6 bases and 5 bases, in that order; junction bases with no gene match: 6. CDR3 nucleotides: TGCAGTGCGGGGGGGTCGAAGGAGACCCAGTACTTC. This translates into CSAGGSKETQYF.

This clonotype was observed a few times. The chain combines TRBV20-1 with TRBJ2-3, with D tentatively TRBD1 or TRBD2 (5 bases each). The length of the CDR3 is 14 residues. CDR1 and CDR2 from the germline V gene are DFQATT and SNEGSKA (reference sequence). With 7 bases removed from V and 0 bases from J, the gap between germline ends came to 14 bases. CDR3 DNA sequence: TGCAGTGTTGCTCGAGGGGCGAGCACAGATACGCAGTATTTT. Protein: CSVARGASTDTQYF.

This clonotype came up many times. The chain carries TRBV9 and TRBJ2-7; D remains unclear. Germline lookup yields CDR1 SGDLS and CDR2 YYNGEE. The CDR3 is made up of 13 amino acids. Trimming stripped 4 bases from V and 0 bases from J, with 8 bases between. CDR3 loop: CASSPGPSYEQYF. Here the CDR3 DNA reads TGTGCCAGCAGCCCAGGACCCTCCTACGAGCAGTACTTC.

This clonotype was seen just once. Possible read error: a much larger clone is one base away. V usage is TRBV3-1 and J usage is TRBJ1-5; a possible D gene is TRBD1 (5 bases). CDR3 length equals 15 residues. V lost 3 bases and J lost 0, with 9 bases in between. Germline CDR1 reads LGHDT; CDR2 reads YNNKEL (reference sequence). CDR3 loop: CASSQTVYSNQPQHF. In DNA, the CDR3 is TGTGCCAGCAGCCAGACAGTCTATAGCAATCAGCCCCAGCATTTT.

This clonotype was seen at least ten times. This chain links TRBV6-1 with TRBJ1-2; possible D gene TRBD1, 5 bases. The V gene lost 6 bases and the J gene lost 6 bases, with 17 bases spanning the gap. The CDR3 loop spans 14 amino acids. Germline V gene lookup returns CDR1 MNHNS and CDR2 SASEGT. The CDR3 DNA sequence: TGTGCCAGCAGCCCCCTTATTGACAGAAATGGCTACACCTTC. Translated, it gives CASSPLIDRNGYTF.

In nucleotides, the CDR3 is TGTGCCATCAGTGCTCCCAGCGGCACTGAAGCTTTCTTT. Its protein is CAISAPSGTEAFF. This chain uses TRBV10-3 with TRBJ1-1, with unresolved D. The CDR3 contains 13 residues. Trimming left V 4 bases short and J 4 bases short, with 10 bases between. Germline CDR1 reads ENHRY; CDR2 reads SYGVKD.

This clonotype was recorded at least ten times. The J gene is TRBJ2-6, the V gene TRBV27; the match to TRBD1 covers 8 bases. The CDR3 is 17 amino acids. Germline V gene sequence: CDR1 MNHEY, CDR2 SMNVEV (reference sequence). V lost 7 bases and J lost 0; bases outside the gene matches: 8. CDR3 sequence: CASTRQTGGSGANVLTF. The CDR3 region has the DNA TGTGCCAGCACCCGGCAAACAGGGGGCTCTGGGGCCAACGTCCTGACTTTC.

In nucleotides, the CDR3 is TGCGCCAGCAGCTTCCCGTCGGGAGGGCGCGGGCTAGCGGGACCACCCCAAGAGACCCAGTACTTC. Translating gives CASSFPSGGRGLAGPPQETQYF. This chain links TRBV5-1 with TRBJ2-5, with 9 bases fitting TRBD2. There are 22 residues in the CDR3. Trimming at V came to 2 bases and at J to 1 base, leaving 24 bases not matched to a gene. The V gene's germline CDR1 is SGHRS and CDR2 YFSETQ.

The J gene is TRBJ2-5, the V gene TRBV6-6; TRBD1 matches 7 bases. The V and J ends lost 6 bases and 4 bases, in that order; junction bases with no gene match: 5. The CDR3 is 13 amino acids. CDR1 and CDR2 (germline): MNHNY, SVGAGI (reference sequence). The CDR3 region is CASRNTGVETQYF. For the CDR3, the DNA is TGTGCCAGCAGGAACACAGGGGTAGAGACCCAGTACTTC.

This clonotype occurred a few times. This chain links TRBV18 with TRBJ2-6; 10 positions match TRBD1. V shed 4 bases, J shed 0 bases, and the junction held 9 bases outside the gene matches. In germline, CDR1 is KGHSH, CDR2 LQKENI. The CDR3 has 19 residues. CDR3 bases: TGTGCCAGCTCACATAGGGACAGGGGCCCTAGCTCTGGGGCCAACGTCCTGACTTTC. Amino acids: CASSHRDRGPSSGANVLTF.

This clonotype was recorded a few times. This CDR3 reads CASSLTRAGNYGYTF. Written as DNA, the CDR3 is TGTGCCAGCAGCTTAACAAGGGCCGGAAACTATGGCTACACCTTC. V is TRBV7-2 and J is TRBJ1-2; D unclear. This CDR3 region has 15 residues. From germline, CDR1 is SGHTA and CDR2 FQGNSA. V lost 2 bases and J lost 2, with 12 bases in between.

This clonotype came up a few times. The genes are TRBV29-1 and TRBJ1-1, with a tentative D call TRBD1 (6 bases). CDR1 is SQVTM, CDR2 ANQGSEA, per germline. Trimming pared 0 bases from V and 10 bases from J, leaving 15 bases between. CDR3 length: 13 residues. The CDR3 coding sequence is TGCAGCGTTGAAGAGACAGGATATGGCACAGCTTTCTTT. This translates into CSVEETGYGTAFF.

The V call is TRBV7-3, the J call TRBJ2-2; D gene unclear. The germline gives CDR1 SGHTA, CDR2 FQGTGA. The CDR3 loop spans 16 amino acids. Trimming took 5 bases from V and 3 from J, leaving 16 bases between them. DNA for the CDR3: TGTGCCAGCAGCCCCTCCGGACCCTCACACACCGGGGAGCTGTTTTTT. Translated: CASSPSGPSHTGELFF.

Worth noting for this clonotype: A much bigger clone sits one base away, suggesting this may be a read error. V gene TRBV7-2 combines with J gene TRBJ2-3, with TRBD2 identical over 7 bases. Germline values: CDR1 SGHTA, CDR2 FQGNSA. The CDR3 is made up of 17 amino acids. CDR3 nucleotide sequence: TGTGTCAGCAGCTTATGGGCTAGCGGTGCCGGGACAGATACGCAGTATTTT. It encodes CVSSLWASGAGTDTQYF.

V and J are TRBV7-3 and TRBJ2-2, with D unclear. Germline CDR1 reads SGHTA; CDR2 reads FQGTGA. The CDR3 consists of 14 residues. V lost 2 bases and J lost 1, with 5 bases in between. The CDR3 DNA reads TGTGCCAGCAGCTTATCGGAGAACACCGGGGAGCTGTTTTTT. Protein product: CASSLSENTGELFF.

This clonotype was recorded a few times. The chain recombines TRBV6-2 or TRBV6-3 with TRBJ1-1, with 10 bases identical to TRBD1. V gave up 7 bases and J gave up 4 bases; unmatched junction bases: 3. CDR3 size: 13 residues. Germline CDR1 and CDR2: MNHEY and SVGEGT. CDR3 in DNA: TGTGCCAGCACCCGGACAGGGGGCACTGAAGCTTTCTTT. Translated, it gives CASTRTGGTEAFF.